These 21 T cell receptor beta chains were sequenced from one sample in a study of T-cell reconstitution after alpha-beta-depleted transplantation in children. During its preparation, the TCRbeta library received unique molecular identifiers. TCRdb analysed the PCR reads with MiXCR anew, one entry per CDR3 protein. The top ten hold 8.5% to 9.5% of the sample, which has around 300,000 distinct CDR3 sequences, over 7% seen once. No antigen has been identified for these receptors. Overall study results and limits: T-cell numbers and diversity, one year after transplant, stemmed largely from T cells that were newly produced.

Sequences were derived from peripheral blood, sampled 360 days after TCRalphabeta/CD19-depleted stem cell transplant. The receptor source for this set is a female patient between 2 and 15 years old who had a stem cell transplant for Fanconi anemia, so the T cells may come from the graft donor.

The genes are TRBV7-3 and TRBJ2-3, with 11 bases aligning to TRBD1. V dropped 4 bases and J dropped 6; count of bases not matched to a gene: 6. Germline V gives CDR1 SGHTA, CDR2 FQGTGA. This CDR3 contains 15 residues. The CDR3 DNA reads TGTGCCAGCAGCTCCGGACAGGGGGCTTGGGATACGCAGTATTTT. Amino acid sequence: CASSSGQGAWDTQYF.

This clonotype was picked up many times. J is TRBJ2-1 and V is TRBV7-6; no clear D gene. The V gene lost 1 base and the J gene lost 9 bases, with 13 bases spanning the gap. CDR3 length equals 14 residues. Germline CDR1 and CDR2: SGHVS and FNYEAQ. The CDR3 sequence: CASSLGRRNSEQFF. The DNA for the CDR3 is TGTGCCAGCAGCTTAGGGCGGCGGAACAGTGAGCAGTTCTTC.

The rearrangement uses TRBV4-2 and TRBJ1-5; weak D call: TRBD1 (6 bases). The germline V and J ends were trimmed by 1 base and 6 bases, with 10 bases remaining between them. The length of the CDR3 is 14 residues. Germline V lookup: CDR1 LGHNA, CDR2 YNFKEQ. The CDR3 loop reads CASSQGTVPQPQHF. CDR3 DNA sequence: TGTGCCAGCAGCCAAGGGACAGTTCCTCAGCCCCAGCATTTT.

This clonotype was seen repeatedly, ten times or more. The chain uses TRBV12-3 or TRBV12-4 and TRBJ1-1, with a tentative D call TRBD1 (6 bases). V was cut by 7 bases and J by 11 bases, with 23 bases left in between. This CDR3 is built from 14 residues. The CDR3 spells CASTRTAQRGRAFF. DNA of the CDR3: TGTGCCAGCACTCGGACAGCCCAGAGGGGTAGGGCTTTCTTT.

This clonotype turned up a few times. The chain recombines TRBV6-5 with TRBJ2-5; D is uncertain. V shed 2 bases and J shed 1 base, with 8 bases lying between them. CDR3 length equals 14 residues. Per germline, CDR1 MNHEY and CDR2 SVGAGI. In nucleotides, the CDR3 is TGTGCCAGCAGTTACGGCGGCAGCCAAGAGACCCAGTACTTC. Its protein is CASSYGGSQETQYF.

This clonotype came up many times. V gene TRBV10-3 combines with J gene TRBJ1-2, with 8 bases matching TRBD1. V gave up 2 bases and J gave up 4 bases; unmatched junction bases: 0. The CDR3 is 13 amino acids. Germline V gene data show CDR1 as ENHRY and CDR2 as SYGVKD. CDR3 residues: CAISEQGAYGYTF. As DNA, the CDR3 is TGTGCCATCAGTGAGCAGGGGGCCTATGGCTACACCTTC.

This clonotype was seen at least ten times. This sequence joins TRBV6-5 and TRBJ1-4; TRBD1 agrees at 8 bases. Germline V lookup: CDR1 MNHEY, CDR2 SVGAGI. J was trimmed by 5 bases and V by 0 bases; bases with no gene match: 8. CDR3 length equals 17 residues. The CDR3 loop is CASSYSMGTGANEKLFF. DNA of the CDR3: TGTGCCAGCAGTTACTCGATGGGGACAGGAGCAAATGAAAAACTGTTTTTT.

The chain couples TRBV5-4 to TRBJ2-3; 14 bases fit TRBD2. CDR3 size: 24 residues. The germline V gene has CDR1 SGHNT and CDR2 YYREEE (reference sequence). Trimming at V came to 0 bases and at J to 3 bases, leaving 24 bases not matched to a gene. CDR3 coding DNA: TGTGCCAGCAGCTTGGTAGGACTAGCGGGGGGAAAGGGTTTTCTGGTCCGAAGGACAGATACGCAGTATTTT. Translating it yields CASSLVGLAGGKGFLVRRTDTQYF.

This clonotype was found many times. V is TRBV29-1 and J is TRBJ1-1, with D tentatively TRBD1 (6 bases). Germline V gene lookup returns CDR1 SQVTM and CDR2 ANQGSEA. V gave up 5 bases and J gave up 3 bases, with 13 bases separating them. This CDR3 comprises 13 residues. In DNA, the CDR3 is TGCAGCGTTCCCGGGACACTGTACACTGAAGCTTTCTTT. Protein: CSVPGTLYTEAFF.

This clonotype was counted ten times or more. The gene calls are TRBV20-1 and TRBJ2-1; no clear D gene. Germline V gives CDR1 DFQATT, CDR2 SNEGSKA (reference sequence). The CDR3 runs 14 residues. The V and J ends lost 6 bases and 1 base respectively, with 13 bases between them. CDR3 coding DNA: TGCAGTGCACTAACCGGGCGGTCCTACAATGAGCAGTTCTTC. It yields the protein CSALTGRSYNEQFF.

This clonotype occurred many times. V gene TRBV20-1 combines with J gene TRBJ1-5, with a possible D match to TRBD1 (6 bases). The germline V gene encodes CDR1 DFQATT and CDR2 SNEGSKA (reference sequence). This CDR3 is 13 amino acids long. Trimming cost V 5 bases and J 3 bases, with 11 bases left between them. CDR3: CSAPGQFNQPQHF. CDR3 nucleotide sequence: TGCAGTGCTCCCGGACAGTTCAATCAGCCCCAGCATTTT.

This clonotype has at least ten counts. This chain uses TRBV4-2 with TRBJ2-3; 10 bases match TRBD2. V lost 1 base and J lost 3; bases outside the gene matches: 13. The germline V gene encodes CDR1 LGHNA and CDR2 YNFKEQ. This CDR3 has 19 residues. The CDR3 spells CASSQAASGRVRGTDTQYF. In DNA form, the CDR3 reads TGTGCCAGCAGCCAAGCGGCAAGCGGGAGGGTTAGAGGGACAGATACGCAGTATTTT.

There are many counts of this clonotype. This CDR3 reads CSVGRTDTDTQYF. Written as DNA, the CDR3 is TGCAGCGTTGGACGGACAGACACAGATACGCAGTATTTT. The chain recombines TRBV29-1 with TRBJ2-3; a possible D gene is TRBD1 (6 bases). Germline-derived CDR1 and CDR2 are SQVTM and ANQGSEA. The CDR3 length is 13 residues. V was shortened by 4 bases and J by 2 bases, with 10 bases between the two germline ends.

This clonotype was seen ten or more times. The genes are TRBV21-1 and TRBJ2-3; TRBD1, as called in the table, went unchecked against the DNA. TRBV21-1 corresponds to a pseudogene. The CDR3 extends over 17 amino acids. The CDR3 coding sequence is TGTGCCAGCAGCATATTACAGGGGGTAGATAGCACAGATACGCAGTATTTT. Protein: CASSILQGVDSTDTQYF.

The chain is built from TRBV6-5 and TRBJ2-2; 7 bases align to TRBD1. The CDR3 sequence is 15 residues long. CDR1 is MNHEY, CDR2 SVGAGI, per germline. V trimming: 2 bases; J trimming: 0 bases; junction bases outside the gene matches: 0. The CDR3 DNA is TGTGCCAGCAGTTACGACAGGGCGAACACCGGGGAGCTGTTTTTT. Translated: CASSYDRANTGELFF.

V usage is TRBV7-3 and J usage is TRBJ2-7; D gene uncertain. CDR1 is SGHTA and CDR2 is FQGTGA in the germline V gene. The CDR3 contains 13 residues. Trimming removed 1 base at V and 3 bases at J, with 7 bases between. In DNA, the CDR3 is TGTGCCAGCAGCTTAATCTTGGACTACGAGCAGTACTTC. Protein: CASSLILDYEQYF.

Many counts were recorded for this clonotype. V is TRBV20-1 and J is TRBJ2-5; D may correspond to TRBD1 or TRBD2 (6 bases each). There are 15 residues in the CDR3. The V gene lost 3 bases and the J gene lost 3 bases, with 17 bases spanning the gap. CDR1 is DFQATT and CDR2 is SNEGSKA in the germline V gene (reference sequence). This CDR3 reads CSASLAGGLKETQYF. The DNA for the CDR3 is TGCAGTGCTAGTTTAGCCGGGGGCCTTAAAGAGACCCAGTACTTC.

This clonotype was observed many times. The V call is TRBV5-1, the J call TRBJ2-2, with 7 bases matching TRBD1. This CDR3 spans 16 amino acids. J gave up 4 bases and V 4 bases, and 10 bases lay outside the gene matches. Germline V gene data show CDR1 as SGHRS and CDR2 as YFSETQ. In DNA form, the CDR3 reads TGCGCCAGCAGCATGAGACAGGGTGGTGCCACCGGGGAGCTGTTTTTT. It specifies CASSMRQGGATGELFF. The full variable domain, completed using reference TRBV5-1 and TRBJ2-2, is KAGVTQTPRYLIKTRGQQVTLSCSPISGHRSVSWYQQTPGQGLQFLFEYFSETQRNKGNFPGRFSGRQFSNSRSEMNVSTLELGDSALYLCASSMRQGGATGELFFGEGSRLTVL.

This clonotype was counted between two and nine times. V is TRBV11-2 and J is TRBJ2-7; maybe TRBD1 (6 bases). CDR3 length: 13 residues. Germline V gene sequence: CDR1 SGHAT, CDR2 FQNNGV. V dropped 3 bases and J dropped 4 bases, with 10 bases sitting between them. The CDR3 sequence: CASSLGHRYEQYF. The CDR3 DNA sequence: TGTGCCAGCAGCTTGGGACATCGATACGAGCAGTACTTC.

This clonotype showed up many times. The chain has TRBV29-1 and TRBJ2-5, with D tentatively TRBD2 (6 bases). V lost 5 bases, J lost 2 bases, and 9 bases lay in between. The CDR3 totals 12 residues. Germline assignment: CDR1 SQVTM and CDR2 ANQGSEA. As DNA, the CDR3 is TGCAGCGTTAAAGCGGGTCAAGAGACCCAGTACTTC. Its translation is CSVKAGQETQYF.

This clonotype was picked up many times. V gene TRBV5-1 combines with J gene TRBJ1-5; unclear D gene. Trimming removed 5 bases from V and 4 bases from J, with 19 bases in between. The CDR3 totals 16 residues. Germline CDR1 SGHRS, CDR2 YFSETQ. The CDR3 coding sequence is TGCGCCAGCAGTCCCGGACTTGGTCGTGTAAATCAGCCCCAGCATTTT. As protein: CASSPGLGRVNQPQHF.